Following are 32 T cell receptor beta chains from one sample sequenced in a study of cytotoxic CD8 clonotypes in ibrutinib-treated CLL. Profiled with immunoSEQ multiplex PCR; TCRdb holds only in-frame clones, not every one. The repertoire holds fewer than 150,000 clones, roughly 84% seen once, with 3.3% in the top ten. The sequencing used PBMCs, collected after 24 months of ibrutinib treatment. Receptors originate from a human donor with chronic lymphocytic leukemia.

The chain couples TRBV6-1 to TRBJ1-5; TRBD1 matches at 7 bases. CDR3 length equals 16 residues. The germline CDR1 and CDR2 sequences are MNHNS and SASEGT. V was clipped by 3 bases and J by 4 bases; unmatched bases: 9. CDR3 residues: CASSESSGGLNQPQHF. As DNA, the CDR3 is TGTGCCAGCAGTGAGTCCTCAGGGGGACTAAATCAGCCCCAGCATTTT.

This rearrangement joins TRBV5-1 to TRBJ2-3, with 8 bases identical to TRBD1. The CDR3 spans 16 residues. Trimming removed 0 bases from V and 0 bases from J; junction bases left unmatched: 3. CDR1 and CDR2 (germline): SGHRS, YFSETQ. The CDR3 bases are TGCGCCAGCAGCTTGGGACAGGGGCCAAGCACAGATACGCAGTATTTT. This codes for CASSLGQGPSTDTQYF.

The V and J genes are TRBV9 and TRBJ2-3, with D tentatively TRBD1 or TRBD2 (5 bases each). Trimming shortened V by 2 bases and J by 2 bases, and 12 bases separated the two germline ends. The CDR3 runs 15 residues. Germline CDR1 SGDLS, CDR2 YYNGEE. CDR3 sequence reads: CASSVLGTDTDTQYF. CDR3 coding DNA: TGTGCCAGCAGCGTTCTGGGGACGGACACAGATACGCAGTATTTT.

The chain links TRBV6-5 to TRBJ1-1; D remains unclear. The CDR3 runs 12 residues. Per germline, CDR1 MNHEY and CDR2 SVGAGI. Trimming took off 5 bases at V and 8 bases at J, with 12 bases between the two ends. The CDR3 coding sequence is TGTGCCAGCAGTAACCCCGGGTTCGAAGCTTTCTTT. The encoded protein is CASSNPGFEAFF.

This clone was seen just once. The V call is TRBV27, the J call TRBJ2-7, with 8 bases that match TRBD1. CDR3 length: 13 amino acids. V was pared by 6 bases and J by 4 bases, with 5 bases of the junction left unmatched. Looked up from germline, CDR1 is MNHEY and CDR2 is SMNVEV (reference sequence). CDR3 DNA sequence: TGTGCCAGCAGGGACGACAGGGGTTACGAGCAGTACTTC. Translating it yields CASRDDRGYEQYF.

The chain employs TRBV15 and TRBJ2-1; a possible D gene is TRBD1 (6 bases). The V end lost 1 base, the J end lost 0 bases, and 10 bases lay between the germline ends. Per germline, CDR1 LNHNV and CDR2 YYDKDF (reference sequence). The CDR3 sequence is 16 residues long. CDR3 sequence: CATSRGGQNSYNEQFF. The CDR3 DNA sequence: TGTGCCACCAGCAGAGGCGGACAGAACTCCTACAATGAGCAGTTCTTC. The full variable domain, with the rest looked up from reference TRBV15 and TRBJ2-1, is DAMVIQNPRYQVTQFGKPVTLSCSQTLNHNVMYWYQQKSSQAPKLLFHYYDKDFNNEADTPDNFQSRRPNTSFCFLDIRSPGLGDTAMYLCATSRGGQNSYNEQFFGPGTRLTVL.

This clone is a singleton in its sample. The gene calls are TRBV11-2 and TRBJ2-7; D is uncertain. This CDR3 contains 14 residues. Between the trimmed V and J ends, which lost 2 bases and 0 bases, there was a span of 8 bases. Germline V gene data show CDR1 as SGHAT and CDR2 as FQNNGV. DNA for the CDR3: TGTGCCAGCAGCTTAAGAGGTCGCTCCTACGAGCAGTACTTC. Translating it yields CASSLRGRSYEQYF.

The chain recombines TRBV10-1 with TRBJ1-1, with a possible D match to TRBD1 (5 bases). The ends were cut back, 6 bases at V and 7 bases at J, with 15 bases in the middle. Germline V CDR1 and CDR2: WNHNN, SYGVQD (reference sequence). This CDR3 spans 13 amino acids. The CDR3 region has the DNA TGCGCCAGCAGCAGGGATGGGGGTAGTGAAGCTTTCTTT. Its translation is CASSRDGGSEAFF.

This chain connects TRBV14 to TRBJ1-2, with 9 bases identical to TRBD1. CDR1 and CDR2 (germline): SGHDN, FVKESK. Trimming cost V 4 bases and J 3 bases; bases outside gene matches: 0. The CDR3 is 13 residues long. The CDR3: CASSRQGDYGYTF. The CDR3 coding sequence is TGTGCCAGCAGCCGACAGGGGGACTATGGCTACACCTTC.

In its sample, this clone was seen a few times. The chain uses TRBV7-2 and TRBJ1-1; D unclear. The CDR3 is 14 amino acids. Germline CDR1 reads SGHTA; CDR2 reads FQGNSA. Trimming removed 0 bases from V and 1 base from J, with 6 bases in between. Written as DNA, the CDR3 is TGTGCCAGCAGCTTAGCTATGGGGAACACTGAAGCTTTCTTT. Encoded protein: CASSLAMGNTEAFF.

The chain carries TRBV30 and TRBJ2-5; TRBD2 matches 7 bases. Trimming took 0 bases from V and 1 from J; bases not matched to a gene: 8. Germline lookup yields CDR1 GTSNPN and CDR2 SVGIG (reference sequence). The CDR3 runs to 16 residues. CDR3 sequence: CAWSVGLGLGQETQYF. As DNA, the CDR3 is TGTGCCTGGAGTGTTGGGCTTGGACTAGGCCAAGAGACCCAGTACTTC. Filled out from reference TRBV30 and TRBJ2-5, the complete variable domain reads SQTIHQWPATLVQPVGSPLSLECTVEGTSNPNLYWYRQAAGRGLQLLFYSVGIGQISSEVPQNLSASRPQDRQFILSSKKLLLSDSGFYLCAWSVGLGLGQETQYFGPGTRLLVL.

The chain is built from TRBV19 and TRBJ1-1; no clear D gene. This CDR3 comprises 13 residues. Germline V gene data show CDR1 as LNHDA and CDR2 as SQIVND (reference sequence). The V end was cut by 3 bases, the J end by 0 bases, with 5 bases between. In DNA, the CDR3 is TGTGCCAGTAGTATTATCATGAACACTGAAGCTTTCTTT. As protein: CASSIIMNTEAFF.

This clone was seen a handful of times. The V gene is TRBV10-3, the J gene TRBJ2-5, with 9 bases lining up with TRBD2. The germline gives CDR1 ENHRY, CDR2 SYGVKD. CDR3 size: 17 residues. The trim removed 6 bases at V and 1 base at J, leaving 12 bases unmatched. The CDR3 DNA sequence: TGTGCCATCAGGGGAGGAGTTAGCGGGAGACCCCAAGAGACCCAGTACTTC. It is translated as CAIRGGVSGRPQETQYF.

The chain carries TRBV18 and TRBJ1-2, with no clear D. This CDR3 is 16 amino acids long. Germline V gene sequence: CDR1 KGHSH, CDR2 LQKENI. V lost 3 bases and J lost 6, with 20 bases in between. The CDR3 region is CASSPLGTHSLNGYTF. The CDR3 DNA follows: TGTGCCAGCTCACCCCTGGGAACCCACTCGCTCAATGGCTACACCTTC.

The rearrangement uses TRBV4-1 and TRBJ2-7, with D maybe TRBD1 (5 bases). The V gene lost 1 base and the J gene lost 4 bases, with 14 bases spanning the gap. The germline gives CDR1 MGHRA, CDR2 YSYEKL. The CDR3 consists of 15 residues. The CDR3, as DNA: TGCGCCAGCAGCCAAGCGATTCAGGGCAAGTACGAGCAGTACTTC. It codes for CASSQAIQGKYEQYF.

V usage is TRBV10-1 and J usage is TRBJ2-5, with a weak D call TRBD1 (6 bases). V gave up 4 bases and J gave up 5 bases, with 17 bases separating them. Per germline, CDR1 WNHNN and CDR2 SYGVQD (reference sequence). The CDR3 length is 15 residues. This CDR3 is CASSASRQVWETQYF. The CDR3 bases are TGCGCCAGCAGTGCATCAAGACAGGTCTGGGAGACCCAGTACTTC.

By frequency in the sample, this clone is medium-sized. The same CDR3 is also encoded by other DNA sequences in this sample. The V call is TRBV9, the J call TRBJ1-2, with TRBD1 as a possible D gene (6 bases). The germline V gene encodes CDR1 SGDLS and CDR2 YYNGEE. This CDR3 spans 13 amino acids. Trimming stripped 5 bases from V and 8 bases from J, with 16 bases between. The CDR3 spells CASRPLGGRGYTF. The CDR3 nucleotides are TGTGCCAGCAGGCCTTTAGGGGGTCGGGGCTACACCTTC.

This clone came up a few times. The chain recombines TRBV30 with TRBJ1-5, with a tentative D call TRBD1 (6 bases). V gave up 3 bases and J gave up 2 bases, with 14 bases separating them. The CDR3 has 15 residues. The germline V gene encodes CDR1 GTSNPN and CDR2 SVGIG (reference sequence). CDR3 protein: CAWSKGAGGNQPQHF. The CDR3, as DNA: TGTGCCTGGAGCAAAGGGGCAGGGGGCAATCAGCCCCAGCATTTT.

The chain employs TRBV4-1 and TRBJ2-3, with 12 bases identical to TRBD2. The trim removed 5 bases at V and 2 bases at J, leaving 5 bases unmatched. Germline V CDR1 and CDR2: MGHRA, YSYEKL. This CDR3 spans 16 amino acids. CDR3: CASSKGLAGTTDTQYF. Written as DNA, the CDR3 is TGCGCCAGCAGCAAAGGACTAGCGGGGACCACAGATACGCAGTATTTT.

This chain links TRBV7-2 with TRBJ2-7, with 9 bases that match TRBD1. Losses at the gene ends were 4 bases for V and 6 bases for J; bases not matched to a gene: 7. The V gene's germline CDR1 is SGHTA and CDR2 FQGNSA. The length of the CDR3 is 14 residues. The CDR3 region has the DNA TGTGCCAGCAGCTACCTCCGGGACAGGGCCGAGCAGTACTTC. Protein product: CASSYLRDRAEQYF.

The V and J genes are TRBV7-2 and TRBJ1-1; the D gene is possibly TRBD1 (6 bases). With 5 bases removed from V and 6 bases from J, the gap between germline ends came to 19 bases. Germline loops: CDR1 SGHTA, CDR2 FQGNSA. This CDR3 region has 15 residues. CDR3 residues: CASSPYGTGRAEAFF. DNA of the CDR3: TGTGCCAGCAGCCCATACGGTACAGGGAGAGCTGAAGCTTTCTTT.

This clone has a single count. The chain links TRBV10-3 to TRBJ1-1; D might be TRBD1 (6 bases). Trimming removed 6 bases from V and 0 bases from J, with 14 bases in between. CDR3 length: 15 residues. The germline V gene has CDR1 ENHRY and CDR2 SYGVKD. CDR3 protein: CAIRVEGVLNTEAFF. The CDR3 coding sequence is TGTGCCATCAGAGTAGAGGGGGTCCTGAACACTGAAGCTTTCTTT.

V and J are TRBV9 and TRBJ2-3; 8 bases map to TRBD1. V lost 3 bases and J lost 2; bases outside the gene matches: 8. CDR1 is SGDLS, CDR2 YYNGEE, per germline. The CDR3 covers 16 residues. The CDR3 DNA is TGTGCCAGCAGCGAGGAATGGACAGGGAACACAGATACGCAGTATTTT. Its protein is CASSEEWTGNTDTQYF.

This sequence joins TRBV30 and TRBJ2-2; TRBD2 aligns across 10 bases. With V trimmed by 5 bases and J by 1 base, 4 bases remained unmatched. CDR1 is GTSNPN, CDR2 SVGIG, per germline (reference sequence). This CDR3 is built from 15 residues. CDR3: CAWGSGGLNTGELFF. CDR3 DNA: TGTGCCTGGGGTAGCGGGGGGCTGAACACCGGGGAGCTGTTTTTT. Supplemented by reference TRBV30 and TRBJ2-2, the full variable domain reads SQTIHQWPATLVQPVGSPLSLECTVEGTSNPNLYWYRQAAGRGLQLLFYSVGIGQISSEVPQNLSASRPQDRQFILSSKKLLLSDSGFYLCAWGSGGLNTGELFFGEGSRLTVL.

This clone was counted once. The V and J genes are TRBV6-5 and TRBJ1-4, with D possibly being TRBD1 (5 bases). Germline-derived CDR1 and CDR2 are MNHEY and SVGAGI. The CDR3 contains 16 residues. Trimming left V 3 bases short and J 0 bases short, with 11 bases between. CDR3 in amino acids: CASSYAGVSTNEKLFF. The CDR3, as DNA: TGTGCCAGCAGTTATGCGGGGGTATCAACTAATGAAAAACTGTTTTTT.

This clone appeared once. CDR3 sequence: CASSKDTGTGHYGYTF. The CDR3 bases are TGTGCCAGCAGCAAGGATACCGGGACAGGGCACTATGGCTACACCTTC. The V gene is TRBV5-6, the J gene TRBJ1-2; 9 bases align to TRBD1. The CDR3 is made up of 16 amino acids. Germline values: CDR1 SGHDT, CDR2 YYEEEE. V gave up 4 bases and J gave up 3 bases; unmatched junction bases: 10.

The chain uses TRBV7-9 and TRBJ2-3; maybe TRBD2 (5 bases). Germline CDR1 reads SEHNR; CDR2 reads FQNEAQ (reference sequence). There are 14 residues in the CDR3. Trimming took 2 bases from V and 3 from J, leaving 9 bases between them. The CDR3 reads CASSLRRVTDTQYF. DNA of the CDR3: TGTGCCAGCAGCTTACGGCGGGTTACAGATACGCAGTATTTT.

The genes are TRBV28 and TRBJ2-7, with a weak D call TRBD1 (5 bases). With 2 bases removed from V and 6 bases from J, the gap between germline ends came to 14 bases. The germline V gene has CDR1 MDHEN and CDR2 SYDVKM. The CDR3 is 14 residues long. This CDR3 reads CASSLTGQRSEQYF. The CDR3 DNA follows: TGTGCCAGCAGTTTAACAGGTCAGAGATCCGAGCAGTACTTC. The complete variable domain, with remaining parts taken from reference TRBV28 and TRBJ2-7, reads DVKVTQSSRYLVKRTGEKVFLECVQDMDHENMFWYRQDPGLGLRLIYFSYDVKMKEKGDIPEGYSVSREKKERFSLILESASTNQTSMYLCASSLTGQRSEQYFGPGTRLTVT.

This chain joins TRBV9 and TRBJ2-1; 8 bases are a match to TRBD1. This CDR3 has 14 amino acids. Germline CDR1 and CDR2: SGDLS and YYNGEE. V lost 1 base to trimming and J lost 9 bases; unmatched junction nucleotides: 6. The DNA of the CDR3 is TGTGCCAGCAGCGTAAGCTGGACAGGGTTTGAGCAGTTCTTC. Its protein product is CASSVSWTGFEQFF.

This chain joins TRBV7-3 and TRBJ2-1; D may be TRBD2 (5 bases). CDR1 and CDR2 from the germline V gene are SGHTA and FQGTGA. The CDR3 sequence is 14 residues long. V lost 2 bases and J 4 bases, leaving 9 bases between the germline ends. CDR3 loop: CASSLFGVYNEQFF. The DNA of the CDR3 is TGTGCCAGCAGCTTATTCGGGGTTTACAATGAGCAGTTCTTC.

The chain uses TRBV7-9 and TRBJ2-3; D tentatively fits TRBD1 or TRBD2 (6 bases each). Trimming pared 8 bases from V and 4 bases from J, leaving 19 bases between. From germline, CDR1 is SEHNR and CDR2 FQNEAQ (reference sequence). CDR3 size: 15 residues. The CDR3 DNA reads TGTGCCAGCGGGGGGCTGAAGATCCGCGCAGATACGCAGTATTTT. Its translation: CASGGLKIRADTQYF.

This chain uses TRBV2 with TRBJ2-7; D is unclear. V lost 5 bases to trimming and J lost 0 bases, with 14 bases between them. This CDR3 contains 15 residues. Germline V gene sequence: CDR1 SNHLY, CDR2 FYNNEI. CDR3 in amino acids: CASSKDWDSSYEQYF. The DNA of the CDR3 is TGTGCCAGCAGTAAAGATTGGGATAGCTCCTACGAGCAGTACTTC.